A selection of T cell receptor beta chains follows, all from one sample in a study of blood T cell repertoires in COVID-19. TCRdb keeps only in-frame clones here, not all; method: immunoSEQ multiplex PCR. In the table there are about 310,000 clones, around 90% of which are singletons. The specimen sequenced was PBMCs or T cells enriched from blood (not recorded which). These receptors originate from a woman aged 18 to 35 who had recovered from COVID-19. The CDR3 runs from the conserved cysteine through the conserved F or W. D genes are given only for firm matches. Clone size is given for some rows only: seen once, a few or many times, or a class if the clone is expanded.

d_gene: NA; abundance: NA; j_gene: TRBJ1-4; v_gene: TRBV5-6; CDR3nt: TGTGCCAGCAGCCTCCTTGTCGGGACACAAGGAGAAAAACTGTTTTTT; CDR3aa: CASSLLVGTQGEKLFF
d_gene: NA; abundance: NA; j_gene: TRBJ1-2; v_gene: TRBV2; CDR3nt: TGTGCCAGCCATATCTTGGGGGCGAGCTATGGCTACACCTTC; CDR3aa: CASHILGASYGYTF
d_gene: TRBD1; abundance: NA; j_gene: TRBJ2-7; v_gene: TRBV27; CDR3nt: TGTGCCAGCAACCCGGACAGGGGCCTCTCCTACGAGCAGTACTTC; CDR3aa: CASNPDRGLSYEQYF
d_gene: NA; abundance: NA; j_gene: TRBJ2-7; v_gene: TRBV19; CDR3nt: TGTGCCAGTAGTATTTTCCGGGAGAGCTCCTACGAGCAGTACTTC; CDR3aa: CASSIFRESSYEQYF
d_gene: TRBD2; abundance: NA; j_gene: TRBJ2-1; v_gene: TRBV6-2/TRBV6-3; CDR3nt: TGTGCCAGCAGTTACTCGACTAGCGGGTTCGGGGAGCAGTTCTTC; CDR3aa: CASSYSTSGFGEQFF
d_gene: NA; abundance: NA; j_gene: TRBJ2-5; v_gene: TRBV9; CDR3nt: TGTGCCAGCTCCCGGGACTCCGGGGTGAAGACCCAGTACTTC; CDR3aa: CASSRDSGVKTQYF
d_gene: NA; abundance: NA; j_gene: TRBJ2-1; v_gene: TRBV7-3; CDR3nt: TGTGCCAGCAGCTTACTTGCTAGCACCAATGAGCAGTTCTTC; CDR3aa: CASSLLASTNEQFF
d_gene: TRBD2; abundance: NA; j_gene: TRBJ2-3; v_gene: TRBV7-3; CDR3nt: TGTGCCAGCAGCTCACGTAGCGGGGGAGGCACAGATACGCAGTATTTT; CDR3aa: CASSSRSGGGTDTQYF
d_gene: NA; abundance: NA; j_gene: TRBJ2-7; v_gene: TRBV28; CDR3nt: TGTGCCAGCAGTTCCCCCCGGACGAAGTTAAGGGGACTTCCCTCCTACGAGCAGTACTTC; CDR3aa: CASSSPRTKLRGLPSYEQYF
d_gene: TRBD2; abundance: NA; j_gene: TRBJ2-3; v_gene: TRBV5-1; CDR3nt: TGCGCCAGCAGCTTCTCTAGCGGGGGGACCACAGATACGCAGTATTTT; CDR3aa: CASSFSSGGTTDTQYF
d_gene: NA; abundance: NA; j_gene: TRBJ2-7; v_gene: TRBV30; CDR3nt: TGTGCCTGGAGTGTCGACAGCTACGAGCAGTACTTC; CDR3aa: CAWSVDSYEQYF
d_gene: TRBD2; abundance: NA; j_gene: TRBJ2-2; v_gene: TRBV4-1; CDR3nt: TGCGCCAGCAGCCAAATTACTAGCGGGGGCACCGGGGAGCTGTTTTTT; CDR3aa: CASSQITSGGTGELFF
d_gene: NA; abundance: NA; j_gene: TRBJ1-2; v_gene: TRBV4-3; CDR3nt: TGCGCCAGCAGCCAAGACGGAGTTTGGGGCTACACCTTC; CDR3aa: CASSQDGVWGYTF
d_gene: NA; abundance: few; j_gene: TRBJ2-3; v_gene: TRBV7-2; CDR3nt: TGTGCCAGCAGCTTAGCGGGAGCCACAGATACGCAGTATTTT; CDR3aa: CASSLAGATDTQYF
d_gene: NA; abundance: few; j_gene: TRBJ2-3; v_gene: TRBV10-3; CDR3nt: TGTGCCATCAGTCGTAACCCAGGGGTAGGAGATACGCAGTATTTT; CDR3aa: CAISRNPGVGDTQYF
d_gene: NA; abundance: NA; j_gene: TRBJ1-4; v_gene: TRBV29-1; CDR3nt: TGCAGCGCCGGAACAGGGATAAGTGAAAAACTGTTTTTT; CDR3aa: CSAGTGISEKLFF
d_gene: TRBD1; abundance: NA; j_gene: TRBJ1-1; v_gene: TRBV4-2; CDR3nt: TGTGCCAGCAGCCAAGGTTCAGGGGGGAGCGAATTGGCTTTCTTT; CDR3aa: CASSQGSGGSELAFF
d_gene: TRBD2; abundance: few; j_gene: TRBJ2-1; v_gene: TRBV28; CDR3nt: TGTGCCAGCAGTTCCGTAAGGAGCGGGGGAAGGTACAATGAGCAGTTCTTC; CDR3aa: CASSSVRSGGRYNEQFF
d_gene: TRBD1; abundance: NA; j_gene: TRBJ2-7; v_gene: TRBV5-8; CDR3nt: TGTGCCAGCAGCTTGGCTTATACAGGGGGCAGCGAGCAGTACTTC; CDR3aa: CASSLAYTGGSEQYF
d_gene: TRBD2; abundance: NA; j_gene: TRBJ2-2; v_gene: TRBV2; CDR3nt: TGTGCCAGCAGTGAAGCGCTTCGGGGGGTCGGGGAGCTGTTTTTT; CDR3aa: CASSEALRGVGELFF
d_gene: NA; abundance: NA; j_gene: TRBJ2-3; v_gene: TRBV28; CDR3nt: TGTGCCAGCAGTTTCTCCTCGAGACAGGGAGGTTCAGATACGCAGTATTTT; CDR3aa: CASSFSSRQGGSDTQYF
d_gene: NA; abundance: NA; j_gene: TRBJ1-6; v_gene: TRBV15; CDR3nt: TGTGCCACCAGCAGAGGACTCCGTGACTCGCCCGGTAATTCACCCCTCCACTTT; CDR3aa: CATSRGLRDSPGNSPLHF
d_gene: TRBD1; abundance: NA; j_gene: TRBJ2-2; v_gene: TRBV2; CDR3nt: TGTGCCAGCACCCAAAAAACAGGGGGCGGGGGGGAGCTGTTTTTT; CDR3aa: CASTQKTGGGGELFF
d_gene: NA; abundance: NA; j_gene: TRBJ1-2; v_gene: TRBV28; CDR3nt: TGTGCCAGCAAATTGGTAGTTACTTATGGCTACACCTTC; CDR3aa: CASKLVVTYGYTF
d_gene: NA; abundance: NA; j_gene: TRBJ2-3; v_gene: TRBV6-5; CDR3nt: TGTGCCAGCAGTTACGGGCAGGGATCAGATACGCAGTATTTT; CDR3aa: CASSYGQGSDTQYF
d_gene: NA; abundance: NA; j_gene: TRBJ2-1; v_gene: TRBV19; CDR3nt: TGTGCCAGTAGTAATGGGAGAGACAATGAGCAGTTCTTC; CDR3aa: CASSNGRDNEQFF
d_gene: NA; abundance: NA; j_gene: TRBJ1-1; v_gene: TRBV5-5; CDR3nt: TGTGCCAGCAGCCTAGTGACAGGGAACACTGAAGCTTTCTTT; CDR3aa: CASSLVTGNTEAFF
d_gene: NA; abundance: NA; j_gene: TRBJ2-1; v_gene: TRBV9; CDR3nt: TGTGCCAGCAGCGTAGGAGAAGCGGACTACTACAATGAGCAGTTCTTC; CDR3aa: CASSVGEADYYNEQFF
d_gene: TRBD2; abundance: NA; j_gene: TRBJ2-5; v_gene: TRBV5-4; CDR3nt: TGTGCCAGCAGCTACGCGGGGGTCCAAGAGACCCAGTACTTC; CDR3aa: CASSYAGVQETQYF
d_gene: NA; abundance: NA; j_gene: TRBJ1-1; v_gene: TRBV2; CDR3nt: TGTGCCAGATTTAAGTCGAGCTACACTGAAGCTTTCTTT; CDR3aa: CARFKSSYTEAFF
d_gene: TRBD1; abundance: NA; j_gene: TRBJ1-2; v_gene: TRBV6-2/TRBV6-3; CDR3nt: TGTGCCAGCAGTTCCAGGGGACAGACCCATGGCTACACCTTC; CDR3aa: CASSSRGQTHGYTF
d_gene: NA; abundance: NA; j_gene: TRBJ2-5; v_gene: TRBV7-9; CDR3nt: TGTGCCAGCAGCAATCACCGGCAAGAGACCCAGTACTTC; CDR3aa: CASSNHRQETQYF
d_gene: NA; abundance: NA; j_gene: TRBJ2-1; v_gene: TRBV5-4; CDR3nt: TGTGCCAGCAGCTTGGCGCAGGACTCCTACAATGAGCAGTTCTTC; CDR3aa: CASSLAQDSYNEQFF
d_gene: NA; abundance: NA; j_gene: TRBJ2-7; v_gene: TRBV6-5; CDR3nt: TGTGCCAGCAGTTACTCGACAGCCTACGAGCAGTACTTC; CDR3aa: CASSYSTAYEQYF
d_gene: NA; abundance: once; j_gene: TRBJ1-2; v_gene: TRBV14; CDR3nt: TGTGCCAGCAGCCGAAGGGATTCGGGGGGCTACACCTTC; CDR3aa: CASSRRDSGGYTF
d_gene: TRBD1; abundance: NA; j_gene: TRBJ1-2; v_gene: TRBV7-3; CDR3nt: TGTGCCAGCAGCCCGGGACAGGGGTTGGACTATGGCTACACCTTC; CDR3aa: CASSPGQGLDYGYTF
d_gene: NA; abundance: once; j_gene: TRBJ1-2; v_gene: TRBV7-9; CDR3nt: TGTGCCAGCAGCGGCCGGGGTCAGGTCGACTATGGCTACACCTTC; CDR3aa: CASSGRGQVDYGYTF
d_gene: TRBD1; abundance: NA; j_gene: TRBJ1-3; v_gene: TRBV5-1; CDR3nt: TGCGCCAGCCCCCACAGGGGGCGTTTTGGAAACACCATATATTTT; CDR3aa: CASPHRGRFGNTIYF
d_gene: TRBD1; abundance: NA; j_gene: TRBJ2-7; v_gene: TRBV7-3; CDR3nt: TGTGCCAGCAGCTGGACGGGACAGGACTCCTCGCTGCACTTC; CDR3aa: CASSWTGQDSSLHF
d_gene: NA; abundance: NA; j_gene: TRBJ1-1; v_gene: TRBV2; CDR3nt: TGTGCCAGCAGTTGGCTCGGCGGGGAGGTTAGAGATACTGAAGCTTTCTTT; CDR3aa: CASSWLGGEVRDTEAFF
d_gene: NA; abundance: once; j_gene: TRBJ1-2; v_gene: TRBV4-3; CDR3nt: TGCGCCAGCAGCCAAGATAGGCAGGGGTTGGGCTACACCTTC; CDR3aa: CASSQDRQGLGYTF
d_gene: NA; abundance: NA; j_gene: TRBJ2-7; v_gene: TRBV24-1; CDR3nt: TGTGCCACCAGTGGAGAAGCAGGGTTGGGGCAGTACTTC; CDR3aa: CATSGEAGLGQYF
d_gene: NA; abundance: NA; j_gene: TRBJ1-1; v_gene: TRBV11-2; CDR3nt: TGTGCCAGCAGCTTATCCCCCGCAGTGAACACTGAAGCTTTCTTT; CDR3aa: CASSLSPAVNTEAFF
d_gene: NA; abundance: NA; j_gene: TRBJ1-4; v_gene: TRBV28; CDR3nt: TGTGCCAGCAGGGCGACACCGCGACCCCATGAAAAACTGTTTTTT; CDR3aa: CASRATPRPHEKLFF
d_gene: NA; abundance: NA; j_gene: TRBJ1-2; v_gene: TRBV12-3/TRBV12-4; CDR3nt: TGTGCCAGCAGCCAGGGGTTAGGGGGCTACACCTTC; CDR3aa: CASSQGLGGYTF
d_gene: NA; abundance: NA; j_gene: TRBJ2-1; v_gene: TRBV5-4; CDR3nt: TGTGCCAGCAGCTTGAGTCAGCGAAGCTCCTACAATGAGCAGTTCTTC; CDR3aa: CASSLSQRSSYNEQFF
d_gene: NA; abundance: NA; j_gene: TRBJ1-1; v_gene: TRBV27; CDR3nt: TGTGCCAGCAGTTTGGGCAGATCCACTGAAGCTTTCTTT; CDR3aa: CASSLGRSTEAFF
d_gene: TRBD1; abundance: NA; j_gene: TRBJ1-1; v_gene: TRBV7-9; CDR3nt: TGTGCCAGCAGCGTCTGGGACAGGGATTGGACTGAAGCTTTCTTT; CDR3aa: CASSVWDRDWTEAFF
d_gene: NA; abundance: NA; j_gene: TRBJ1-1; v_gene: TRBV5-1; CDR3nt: TGCGCCAGCAGCTTGTCAGGGGCGGGCACTGAAGCTTTCTTT; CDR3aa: CASSLSGAGTEAFF
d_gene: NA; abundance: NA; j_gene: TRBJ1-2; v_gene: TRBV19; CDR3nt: TGTGCCAGTAGTATTGACAGCCTTAGGGGCTACACCTTC; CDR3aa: CASSIDSLRGYTF
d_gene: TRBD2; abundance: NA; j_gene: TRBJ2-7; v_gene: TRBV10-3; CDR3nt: TGTGCCATCAGTGACCCCGCAGCGGGAGTAAATAGGGAGCAGTACTTC; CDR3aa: CAISDPAAGVNREQYF
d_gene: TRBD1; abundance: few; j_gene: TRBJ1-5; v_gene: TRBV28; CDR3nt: TGTGCCAGCAGTTTAAGGACAGGGTTTGGTCAGCCCCAGCATTTT; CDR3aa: CASSLRTGFGQPQHF
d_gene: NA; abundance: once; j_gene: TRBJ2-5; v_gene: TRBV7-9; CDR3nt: TGTGCCACCCGGTACCAAGAGACCCAGTACTTC; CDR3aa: CATRYQETQYF
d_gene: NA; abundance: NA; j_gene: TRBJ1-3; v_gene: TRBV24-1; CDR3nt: TGTGCCTCCCGCGGGGGGTCTGGAAACACCATATATTTT; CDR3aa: CASRGGSGNTIYF
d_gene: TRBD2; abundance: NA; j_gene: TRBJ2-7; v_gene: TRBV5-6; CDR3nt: TGTGCCAGCAGCTTTGATCTAGCGGGAGGCCACGAGCAGTACTTC; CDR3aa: CASSFDLAGGHEQYF